This TCR beta chain was profiled in a study of vaccination and CD4 T cells after COVID-19. The overall study: Convalescent donors: six male, four female; seven Caucasian, two Asian, one multiracial, two Hispanic.

As regards this clonotype: Its antigen remains unidentified.

Whole-study results and caveats: Post-vaccination reactive clonotypes (median approximately 38) did not differ significantly from post-infection (under 22).

The V and J ends lost 3 bases and 3 bases respectively, with 15 bases between them. There are 16 residues in the CDR3. The germline gives CDR1 ENHRY, CDR2 SYGVKD. The Oncomine TCR Beta short-read assay sequenced DNA from cultured CD4+ T cells. TCRdb re-called the PCR reads with MiXCR, one entry per CDR3 protein. The table includes some 13,000 distinct CDR3 sequences, about three quarters detected once. Described treatment: roughly nine-day PBMC culture with coronavirus spike peptide pools or control peptides (ViraFEST assay). Cell culture was performed with 2 million or so PBMCs per well in the presence of 9 to 10 IU/ml IL-2 and 10 ug/ml peptide pools.

V is TRBV10-3 and J is TRBJ1-3; D not certain. This TCR derives from a human donor who had recovered from COVID-19. The specimen sequenced was CD4+ T cells from blood, cultured in vitro. CDR3 in DNA: TGTGCCATCAGTGATTCTGGGGTATCGAGTGGAAACACCATATATTTT. It specifies CAISDSGVSSGNTIYF.